This entry lists 17 T cell receptor beta chains sequenced from one sample in a study of T-cell memory formation after mild COVID-19. TCRdb ran MiXCR on the 5' RACE reads and lists one entry per CDR3 protein. The sample has 250,000 to 350,000 distinct CDR3 sequences; around 15% are singletons. Sequenced input: PBMCs or a T cell subset sorted from them (not recorded which). The receptors come from a man in his late teens or twenties who had mild COVID-19 (a few samples of this study predate the infection). Cell type and time point are not known.

This clonotype was recorded once. The J gene is TRBJ1-2, the V gene TRBV4-1; TRBD1 might be the D (5 bases). V was cut by 0 bases and J by 8 bases, with 13 bases left in between. The germline gives CDR1 MGHRA, CDR2 YSYEKL. This CDR3 is built from 14 residues. The CDR3 DNA reads TGCGCCAGCAGCCAAGAGCCCGGGGGAAGGGGCTACACCTTC. Amino acids: CASSQEPGGRGYTF.

This clonotype was seen only a few times. The rearrangement links TRBV18 to TRBJ2-5; maybe TRBD1 (6 bases). Germline CDR1 is KGHSH and CDR2 is LQKENI. CDR3 length: 17 residues. The ends were cut back, 2 bases at V and 0 bases at J, with 16 bases in the middle. As DNA, the CDR3 is TGTGCCAGCTCACCAGTGAGGGGACACGGGTACCAAGAGACCCAGTACTTC. This encodes CASSPVRGHGYQETQYF.

The rearrangement links TRBV29-1 to TRBJ1-1; D might be TRBD1 (5 bases). Germline assignment: CDR1 SQVTM and CDR2 ANQGSEA. CDR3 length: 14 residues. V was pared by 1 base and J by 5 bases, with 14 bases between. The CDR3 is CSVEVRGLGTEAFF. The CDR3, as DNA: TGCAGCGTTGAAGTAAGGGGCCTGGGGACTGAAGCTTTCTTT. The variable domain in full, completed from reference TRBV29-1 and TRBJ1-1, reads SAVISQKPSRDICQRGTSLTIQCQVDSQVTMMFWYRQQPGQSLTLIATANQGSEATYESGFVIDKFPISRPNLTFSTLTVSNMSPEDSSIYLCSVEVRGLGTEAFFGQGTRLTVV.

This clonotype was detected ten times or more. The rearrangement uses TRBV10-2 and TRBJ2-7; D remains unclear. This CDR3 is built from 14 residues. Per the germline V gene, CDR1 is WSHSY and CDR2 is SAAADI. V lost 6 bases, J lost 5 bases, and 17 bases lay in between. In nucleotides, the CDR3 is TGCGCCAGCAGCAACCGACGGCTTTCTCACGAGCAGTACTTC. Protein: CASSNRRLSHEQYF.

The chain combines TRBV4-2 with TRBJ2-7; perhaps TRBD2 as D (5 bases). This CDR3 comprises 15 residues. Looked up from germline, CDR1 is LGHNA and CDR2 is YNFKEQ. Trimming took 0 bases from V and 3 from J, leaving 12 bases between them. The CDR3: CASSQDFQRLYEQYF. Written as DNA, the CDR3 is TGTGCCAGCAGCCAAGATTTCCAGCGGCTCTACGAGCAGTACTTC.

This clonotype appeared many times. The V gene is TRBV3-1, the J gene TRBJ2-1; D unresolved. The length of the CDR3 is 14 residues. Germline V gene lookup returns CDR1 LGHDT and CDR2 YNNKEL (reference sequence). The V and J ends lost 1 base and 0 bases respectively, with 4 bases between them. CDR3 residues: CASSQGSSYNEQFF. The CDR3 DNA reads TGTGCCAGCAGCCAAGGTAGCTCCTACAATGAGCAGTTCTTC.

This chain joins TRBV12-3 or TRBV12-4 and TRBJ2-7, with D tentatively TRBD1 (6 bases). The CDR3 is made up of 17 amino acids. Trimming removed 4 bases from V and 0 bases from J, with 19 bases in between. In DNA, the CDR3 is TGTGCCAGCAGTTCGAACGTGGACAGACTAAGCTCCTACGAGCAGTACTTC. Its translation: CASSSNVDRLSSYEQYF.

This chain connects TRBV2 to TRBJ2-3, with D possibly TRBD2 on 6 matching bases. V lost 4 bases and J lost 3, with 8 bases in between. CDR3 length: 13 residues. The germline CDR1 and CDR2 sequences are SNHLY and FYNNEI. The CDR3 loop reads CASSGEATDTQYF. CDR3 sequence (DNA): TGTGCCAGCAGTGGGGAGGCTACAGATACGCAGTATTTT.

This sequence joins TRBV6-1 and TRBJ1-4, with 10 bases aligning to TRBD1. V lost 3 bases, J lost 6 bases, and 10 bases stayed unmatched. Germline V gives CDR1 MNHNS, CDR2 SASEGT. This CDR3 contains 17 residues. Here the CDR3 DNA reads TGTGCCAGCAGTGAGGTCTTCGGGACAGGGGCGTATGAAAAACTGTTTTTT. This gives the protein CASSEVFGTGAYEKLFF.

In its sample, this clonotype was seen many times. This chain joins TRBV6-5 and TRBJ2-6, with TRBD1 as a possible D gene (5 bases). This CDR3 has 15 residues. Germline CDR1 is MNHEY and CDR2 is SVGAGI. The ends were cut back, 10 bases at V and 4 bases at J, with 17 bases in the middle. CDR3 in DNA: TGTGCCATTGGCCAGGGATATACCGGGGCCAACGTCCTGACTTTC. Translating it yields CAIGQGYTGANVLTF.

This rearrangement joins TRBV5-1 to TRBJ2-2, with TRBD2 identical over 9 bases. CDR1 SGHRS and CDR2 YFSETQ come from the germline V gene. There are 15 residues in the CDR3. The V gene end was trimmed by 6 bases and the J gene end by 4 bases; junction bases not matched to a gene: 7. The CDR3 coding sequence is TGCGCCAGCACCATTAGCGGGGGAATCACCGGGGAGCTGTTTTTT. It codes for CASTISGGITGELFF.

This clonotype was detected a few times. V and J are TRBV7-9 and TRBJ1-6; D gene uncertain. Between the trimmed V and J ends, which lost 2 bases and 9 bases, there was a span of 17 bases. Germline V gene data show CDR1 as SEHNR and CDR2 as FQNEAQ (reference sequence). This CDR3 spans 16 amino acids. In nucleotides, the CDR3 is TGTGCCAGCAGCTTAACTTGGACCAGCCGGCGTTCACCCCTCCACTTT. It yields the protein CASSLTWTSRRSPLHF.

This clonotype was picked up a small number of times. The genes are TRBV4-2 and TRBJ2-7; D is unresolved. This CDR3 region has 16 residues. V shed 4 bases and J shed 1 base, with 17 bases lying between them. Germline CDR1 is LGHNA and CDR2 is YNFKEQ. CDR3 sequence (DNA): TGTGCCAGCAGCCTATCCTCCAGCTCGGATTCCTACGAGCAGTACTTC. Amino acids: CASSLSSSSDSYEQYF.

The CDR3 nucleotides are TGCGCCAGCAGCCAATTTTTGGCAGGGGAGGAGACCCAGTACTTC. Its translation is CASSQFLAGEETQYF. The chain employs TRBV4-1 and TRBJ2-5; weak D call: TRBD1 (6 bases). V lost 2 bases to trimming and J lost 5 bases, with 15 bases between them. CDR1 and CDR2 (germline): MGHRA, YSYEKL. There are 15 residues in the CDR3.

The chain carries TRBV4-1 and TRBJ2-5, with D uncertain. Per the germline V gene, CDR1 is MGHRA and CDR2 is YSYEKL. The CDR3 loop spans 15 amino acids. Trimming removed 0 bases from V and 5 bases from J, with 13 bases in between. The CDR3 sequence: CASSQDPGNWETQYF. The CDR3 bases are TGCGCCAGCAGCCAAGATCCCGGCAATTGGGAGACCCAGTACTTC.

CDR3 nucleotide sequence: TGTGCCAGTAGCGACAGCGGCGAGCAGTACTTC. Its protein is CASSDSGEQYF. The rearrangement uses TRBV19 and TRBJ2-7, with D perhaps TRBD1 or TRBD2 (5 bases each). Germline CDR1 reads LNHDA; CDR2 reads SQIVND (reference sequence). The CDR3 is 11 amino acids. V lost 6 bases and J lost 6, with 9 bases in between.

The chain is built from TRBV5-1 and TRBJ2-2, with TRBD2 matching 13 bases. CDR1 is SGHRS, CDR2 YFSETQ, per germline. CDR3 length: 17 amino acids. The junction had 3 bases not matched to a gene; V was cut back by 4 bases and J by 0 bases. The CDR3 bases are TGCGCCAGCAGCGGAACTAGCGGGGGGGCGAACACCGGGGAGCTGTTTTTT. Translation: CASSGTSGGANTGELFF.